The present entry profiles one T cell receptor beta chain with its context. The antigen it binds to is not known. Per-base quality was not reported, and no clone a single base away is much larger than it. V lost 0 bases and J lost 2 bases; the stretch between them is 10 bases long. The CDR3 measures 15 amino acids from cysteine to phenylalanine. Only the CDR3 part of the read is kept: 45 bases, read in frame from the first base. Taken from the germline V gene, the CDR1 and CDR2 loops are LGHNA and YSLEER. The sample comes from a study of vaccination and CD4 T cells after COVID-19 (dated by TCRdb to the early 2020s). Background for the entire study: Every convalescent patient had a positive nasal swab PCR test for SARS-CoV-2, with mild disease in nine or ten patients and severe disease in one. Post-vaccine blood samples were obtained a median of roughly 75 days after the second vaccine dose, with a range of about 12 to 241 days. Control cultures used a CEFX viral epitope pool as positive control, an HIV-1 Nef peptide pool as negative control, or no peptide. Overlapping spike peptide pools from SARS-CoV-2 and from the common cold coronaviruses HCoV-NL63, HCoV-OC43 and HCoV-229E were used as culture stimuli. Participants got two doses of the Pfizer-BioNTech BNT162b2 vaccine (n=8) or two doses of the Moderna mRNA-1273 vaccine (n=2). Post-COVID blood samples were collected from convalescent patients a median of around 100 days after diagnosis, with a range of about 35 to 161 days. In the convalescent cohort there were six males and four females, among whom were two Hispanic individuals, seven Caucasians, two Asians and one multiracial person. In 9 to 11 COVID-19 convalescent patients and a few infection-naive healthy vaccine recipients, researchers compared the spike-specific CD4+ TCR repertoire from before mRNA vaccination with the repertoire from after. The paper as a whole reports these results and caveats: Of the vaccine-specific clones found in convalescent patients, nearly all (304 of 307) were mono-reactive for SARS-CoV-2 spike instead of being cross-reactive with common cold coronaviruses. Although the median number of SARS-CoV-2-reactive clonotypes went up from fewer than 25 after infection to around 39 after vaccination, the increase was not significant. Relatively few convalescent patients were included in the study, and early timepoints after natural infection were not analyzed. Among the post-vaccine SARS-CoV-2-reactive clones in convalescent patients, a median around 90% showed up only after vaccination, which suggests vaccine-specific priming.

Library generation was performed with PCR. At the Johns Hopkins FTIC core, DNA from the cultured CD4+ T cells underwent TCR sequencing with the Oncomine TCR Beta short-read assay. The QIAamp micro DNA kit was used to extract genomic DNA from the cultured CD4+ T cells. The Oncomine TCR Beta libraries from cultured CD4+ T cells were pooled using unique dual indexes and then sequenced on an Illumina iSeq 100. The original pipeline was this. Non-productive sequences were removed, and CDR3s that did not start with C, did not end with F or W, or were shorter than 7 amino acids were discarded. The MANAFEST web application was used to identify antigen-specific clonotypes by comparing peptide-stimulated wells against reference wells and other culture wells. For a clone to be called positive, the clone needed an FDR below 0.05, an odds ratio above 5, and a productive frequency above 0.1% in at least two of three replicate wells. A clonotype was classed as cross-reactive if the clonotype showed significant expansion both in SARS-CoV-2 spike wells and in at least one common cold coronavirus spike condition. Using R version 3.6.1, CDR3 homology was evaluated through Levenshtein distances (stringdist) along with unrooted phylogenetic trees (ape). The public reads were reprocessed in TCRdb via fastp at Q25 and MiXCR, keeping in-frame beta chains. Entries that share a CDR3 protein sequence are merged under the most common genes and DNA. The V and J calls reflect TCRdb's pipeline rather than the authors' work. This sample has about 14,000 distinct CDR3 sequences in its table, and 24% of those were observed once. The ten top clones hold 15% to 20% of the sample.

This sample's treatment or condition label indicates: roughly 11-day PBMC culture with coronavirus spike peptide pools or control peptides (ViraFEST assay). The ViraFEST assay was used in the study, in which antigen-specific T cells were expanded with peptide pools and expanded clonotypes were subsequently identified by TCR sequencing. The convalescent patients' positive SARS-CoV-2 PCR tests were from March to December 2020, which was before the Alpha, Beta and Delta variants emerged in the United States. PBMCs were cultured at around 2 million per well in IMDM supplemented with 5% human AB serum and 8.5 to 10 IU/ml IL-2, with roughly 9.5 ug/ml peptide pools added. Half of the culture medium was replaced with fresh IL-2-containing medium on days 3 and 7. CD4+ T cells were isolated after around ten days of culture through negative selection using the EasySep CD4+ T cell isolation kit. Ficoll-Paque Plus gradient centrifugation was used to isolate PBMCs from whole blood, and the isolated PBMCs were then either used fresh or cryopreserved at -140C. Each culture condition was generally run in triplicate wells.

The input for sequencing was CD4+ T cells from blood, cultured in vitro, taken after SARS-CoV-2 vaccination. The receptor comes from a human donor who had recovered from COVID-19. The chain employs TRBV4-3 and TRBJ1-2; the D gene is not confidently resolved. The DNA sequence follows: TGCGCCAGCAGCCAAGATCTGACCGTAAACTATGGCTACACCTTC. This sequence encodes CASSQDLTVNYGYTF.